These T cell receptor beta chains were read from a single sample in a study of radiation and T cells in renal cell carcinoma. Assay: immunoSEQ multiplex PCR; the TCRdb copy retains only in-frame clones and omits some. The profile shows just over 95,000 clones, approximately 86% of them singletons. The sequencing here drew on blood, taken from a patient whose treatment included radiotherapy and nephrectomy. The receptors originated from a man aged 50-60 years with renal cell carcinoma. The CDR3 runs from the conserved cysteine through the conserved F or W. The D gene is left open where the match is weak. Expanded clones get a size class; other rows say once, few or many, or leave the size out.

d_call | j_call | v_call | clone_size | cdr3_aa | cdr3_nt
- | TRBJ1-2 | TRBV5-4 | - | CASSLGGTLRRERYTF | TGTGCCAGCAGCTTGGGCGGTACCCTAAGGAGGGAACGCTACACCTTC
- | TRBJ2-1 | TRBV6-1 | - | CASSEQTSVNEQFF | TGTGCCAGCAGTGAACAAACGTCGGTCAATGAGCAGTTCTTC
- | TRBJ2-5 | TRBV14 | - | CASSQVRVLGETQYF | TGTGCCAGCAGCCAAGTACGGGTTTTGGGAGAGACCCAGTACTTC
- | TRBJ2-1 | TRBV10-2 | few | CASIKATSNEQFF | TGCGCAAGCATCAAAGCGACTAGCAATGAGCAGTTCTTC
- | TRBJ1-5 | TRBV2 | few | CASSAGHGQPQHF | TGTGCCAGCAGTGCAGGGCATGGTCAGCCCCAGCATTTT
- | TRBJ2-5 | TRBV6-5 | - | CASSHRRGQTQYF | TGTGCCAGCAGTCACCGCAGGGGCCAGACCCAGTACTTC
- | TRBJ2-1 | TRBV27 | - | CASRLLQGLEQFF | TGTGCCAGCAGGTTGCTACAGGGTCTTGAGCAGTTCTTC
- | TRBJ2-5 | TRBV5-6 | - | CASSLVERRETQYF | TGTGCCAGCAGCTTGGTAGAACGTCGCGAGACCCAGTACTTC
TRBD2 | TRBJ2-3 | TRBV12-5 | - | CASGFRSRGTQYF | TGTGCTAGTGGTTTTCGATCGCGGGGGACGCAGTATTTT
TRBD2 | TRBJ2-5 | TRBV5-8 | - | CASSLVRGGPETQYF | TGTGCCAGCAGCTTGGTTCGGGGGGGCCCGGAGACCCAGTACTTC